The clone carrying this T cell receptor beta chain was observed many times. This entry is derived from a study of identical twins. TCRdb redid the calling of the 5' RACE reads with MiXCR, one entry per CDR3 protein. The sample contains roughly 1,500,000 distinct CDR3 sequences, around 33% of which appear only once. Germline V gene lookup returns CDR1 SQVTM and CDR2 ANQGSEA. This CDR3 is built from 16 residues. The J segment lost 3 bases and the V segment lost 1 base, leaving 9 bases of the junction unmatched. This clonotype was obtained from a newborn girl in good health. The sequenced material came from cord blood. The chain links TRBV29-1 to TRBJ2-1; 7 bases align to TRBD2. The CDR3 sequence is CSVEGGGGGGYNEQFF. For the CDR3, the DNA is TGCAGCGTTGAAGGGGGGGGAGGTGGTGGCTACAATGAGCAGTTCTTC.